This T cell receptor (beta chain) stems from a study of OX40 agonist ivuxolimab in advanced cancers. Study details: Patients receiving dose escalation had hepatocellular carcinoma, melanoma, renal cell or head and neck cancer. Broader study findings: It was not determined which antigens were specifically recognized by the peripheral T cells that had undergone clonal expansion. Both CD4+ and CD8+ T cell populations in blood had undergone clonal expansion by week 6 at 0.1 to 3.0 mg/kg.

For this clone: The antigen remains undetermined.

Sequenced by immunoSEQ multiplex PCR; TCRdb stores in-frame clones only, minus some. The data contain tens of thousands of clones, approximately 88% of them seen just once; the ten biggest clones take up approximately 2.8%. The clonotype was recovered from an adult with an advanced solid tumor such as melanoma, head and neck, liver or kidney cancer. The input for sequencing was CD4+ or CD8+ T cells sorted from blood, taken in a trial of the OX40 agonist ivuxolimab.

The CDR3 nucleotides read TGTGCCAGCAGCTTACCCGGCGTCGGGGCGGAGACCCAGTACTTC. Translation: CASSLPGVGAETQYF. The gene calls are TRBV5-4 and TRBJ2-5; D tentatively reads TRBD1 or TRBD2 (5 bases each). V lost 2 bases and J lost 5, with 16 bases in between. Germline-derived CDR1 and CDR2 are SGHNT and YYREEE (reference sequence). The CDR3 sequence is 15 residues long. The complete variable domain, with remaining parts taken from reference TRBV5-4 and TRBJ2-5, reads ETGVTQSPTHLIKTRGQQVTLRCSSQSGHNTVSWYQQALGQGPQFIFQYYREEENGRGNFPPRFSGLQFPNYSSELNVNALELDDSALYLCASSLPGVGAETQYFGPGTRLLVL.